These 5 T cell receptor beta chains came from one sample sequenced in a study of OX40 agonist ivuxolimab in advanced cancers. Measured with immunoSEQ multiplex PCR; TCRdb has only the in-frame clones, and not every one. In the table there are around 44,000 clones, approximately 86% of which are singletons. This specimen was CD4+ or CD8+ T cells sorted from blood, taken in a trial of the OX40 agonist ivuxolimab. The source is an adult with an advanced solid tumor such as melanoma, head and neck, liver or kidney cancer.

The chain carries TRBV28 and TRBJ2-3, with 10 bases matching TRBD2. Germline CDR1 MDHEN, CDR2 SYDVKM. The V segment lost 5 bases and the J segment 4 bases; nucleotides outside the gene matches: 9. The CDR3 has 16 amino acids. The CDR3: CASSDPSGSTADTQYF. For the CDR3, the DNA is TGTGCCAGCAGTGATCCTAGCGGGAGTACGGCAGATACGCAGTATTTT.

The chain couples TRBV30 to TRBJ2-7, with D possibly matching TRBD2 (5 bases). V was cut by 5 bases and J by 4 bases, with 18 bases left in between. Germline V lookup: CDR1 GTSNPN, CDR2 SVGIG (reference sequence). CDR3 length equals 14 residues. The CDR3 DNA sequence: TGTGCCTGGCACGAAACTAGTAGCACGTACGAGCAGTACTTC. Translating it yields CAWHETSSTYEQYF.

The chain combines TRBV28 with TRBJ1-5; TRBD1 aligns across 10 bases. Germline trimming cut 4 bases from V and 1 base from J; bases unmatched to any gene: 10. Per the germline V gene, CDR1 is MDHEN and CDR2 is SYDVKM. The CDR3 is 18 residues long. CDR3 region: CASSSGTGVGDSNQPQHF. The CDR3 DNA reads TGTGCCAGCAGTTCCGGGACAGGGGTAGGGGACAGCAATCAGCCCCAGCATTTT.

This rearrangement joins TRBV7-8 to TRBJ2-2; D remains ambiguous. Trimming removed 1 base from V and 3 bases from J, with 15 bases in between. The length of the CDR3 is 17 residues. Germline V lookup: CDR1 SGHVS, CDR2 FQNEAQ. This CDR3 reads CASSLGVGPGDTGELFF. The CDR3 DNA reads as TGTGCCAGCAGCTTAGGTGTAGGGCCTGGGGACACCGGGGAGCTGTTTTTT.

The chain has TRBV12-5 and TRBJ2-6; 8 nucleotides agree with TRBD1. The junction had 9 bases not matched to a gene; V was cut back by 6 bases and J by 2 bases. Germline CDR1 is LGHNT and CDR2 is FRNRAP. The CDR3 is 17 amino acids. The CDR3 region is CASGRTGIGPGANVLTF. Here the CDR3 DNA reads TGTGCTAGTGGCCGGACAGGGATCGGGCCTGGGGCCAACGTCCTGACTTTC.